The text below deals with one T cell receptor beta chain. Its antigen is unknown. Sequencing used immunoSEQ multiplex PCR; TCRdb keeps in-frame clones, though not all of them. The sample has roughly 80,000 clones; around nine tenths are singletons. The germline V and J ends were trimmed by 0 bases and 4 bases, with 10 bases remaining between them. Germline V gene data show CDR1 as PRHDT and CDR2 as FYEKMQ (reference sequence). CDR3 size: 15 residues. The data stem from a study of T cell responses to AZD1222 COVID-19 vaccine. Overall study findings and caveats: With two AZD1222 doses given, Spike-specific TCR breadth and depth both rose. Clonal diversity was possibly underestimated, and the donors were mostly white British, with more females. Just a handful of AZD1222 recipients were seropositive at baseline.

Here the sequenced sample was peripheral blood, taken on day 0 of MenACWY control vaccination. V and J are TRBV13 and TRBJ1-5; D is unclear. The sequence was collected from an adult in good health. The CDR3 is CASSLGKGLNQPQHF. The CDR3 nucleotides read TGTGCCAGCAGCTTAGGAAAGGGATTGAATCAGCCCCAGCATTTT.